A single sample gave rise to the 12 T cell receptor beta chains below, sequenced in a study of cytomegalovirus exposure and HLA in healthy donors. The PCR ran on 60 Vbeta and 13 Jbeta primers. Sequencing was performed with immunoSEQ multiplex PCR; in TCRdb, only in-frame clones are kept and a portion is missing. The sample records 100,000 to 150,000 clones, 81% being singletons. The sequencing sample was made of PBMCs. The receptors were sampled from a man younger than 35 in good health and CMV-seropositive.

This chain links TRBV5-1 with TRBJ2-5; D is undetermined. CDR3 length equals 13 residues. Germline lookup yields CDR1 SGHRS and CDR2 YFSETQ. V shed 4 bases and J shed 1 base, with 8 bases lying between them. For the CDR3, the DNA is TGCGCCAGCAGCCCCCTTATCCAAGAGACCCAGTACTTC. The encoded protein is CASSPLIQETQYF.

The chain has TRBV5-4 and TRBJ2-5, with a possible D match to TRBD1 (5 bases). This CDR3 comprises 15 residues. Germline values: CDR1 SGHNT, CDR2 YYREEE (reference sequence). V shed 1 base and J shed 5 bases, with 15 bases lying between them. The CDR3 is CASSLSRTPTETQYF. CDR3 DNA sequence: TGTGCCAGCAGCTTGTCCCGGACACCCACTGAGACCCAGTACTTC.

The gene calls are TRBV2 and TRBJ2-1; 11 bases match TRBD2. Germline V lookup: CDR1 SNHLY, CDR2 FYNNEI. CDR3 size: 16 residues. Unmatched junction bases numbered 13, after V lost 5 bases and J lost 10 bases. The CDR3, as DNA: TGTGCCAGCAGTACCTCGGCTAGCGGGAGGTCGGGGGAGCAGTTCTTC. It specifies CASSTSASGRSGEQFF.

The CDR3 DNA reads as TGTGCCAGCAGTCTAAAGGCCGGGAGCGGCATTCAGTACTTC. Protein product: CASSLKAGSGIQYF. The chain employs TRBV7-2 and TRBJ2-4, with D perhaps matching TRBD2 (6 bases). The V and J ends lost 6 bases and 9 bases respectively, with 18 bases between them. The germline V gene encodes CDR1 SGHTA and CDR2 FQGNSA. The CDR3 sequence is 14 residues long.

The chain joins TRBV7-9 to TRBJ2-5, with TRBD1 matching 7 bases. The germline V gene has CDR1 SEHNR and CDR2 FQNEAQ (reference sequence). The CDR3 spans 15 residues. V lost 5 bases and J lost 2; bases outside the gene matches: 8. This CDR3 reads CASSEVGTEQETQYF. CDR3 coding DNA: TGTGCCAGCAGCGAAGTAGGGACAGAGCAAGAGACCCAGTACTTC.

This clone was counted a few times. The rearrangement joins TRBV11-2 to TRBJ2-5; TRBD2 agrees at 7 bases. The J call may not be correct, given that the DNA end is closer to TRBJ2-7. The CDR3 runs 17 residues. CDR1 and CDR2 from the germline V gene are SGHAT and FQNNGV. The CDR3 DNA follows: TGTGCCAGCAGGGCCTGGGGGAGGGGACCTACTGCCTACGAGCAGTACTTC. Translation gives CASRAWGRGPTAYEQYF.

In its sample, this clone was seen a few times. DNA of the CDR3: TGTGCCAGCAGGACTAGCGGTCTATGGTACGAGCAGTACTTC. Amino acid sequence: CASRTSGLWYEQYF. The J gene is TRBJ2-7, the V gene TRBV2; 9 bases align to TRBD2. From germline, CDR1 is SNHLY and CDR2 FYNNEI. V dropped 6 bases and J dropped 4; count of bases not matched to a gene: 7. CDR3 size: 14 residues.

The CDR3 coding sequence is TGTGCCAGCAGCTTGGGGGGTGTGGACACAGATACGCAGTATTTT. Its protein product is CASSLGGVDTDTQYF. This sequence joins TRBV7-2 and TRBJ2-3; TRBD2 is a possible D gene (6 bases). Germline values: CDR1 SGHTA, CDR2 FQGNSA. This CDR3 is 15 amino acids long. The V gene lost 3 bases and the J gene lost 2 bases, with 12 bases spanning the gap.

The chain recombines TRBV12-5 with TRBJ2-7, with 11 bases lining up with TRBD2. V lost 1 base and J lost 7; bases outside the gene matches: 6. This CDR3 has 15 amino acids. Germline loops: CDR1 LGHNT, CDR2 FRNRAP. CDR3 protein: CASGLGSSGRFEQYF. For the CDR3, the DNA is TGTGCTAGTGGTTTGGGGTCTAGCGGGAGGTTTGAGCAGTACTTC.

As concerns this clone: One junction end does not reproduce the germline sequence, and a read error may be involved. The chain links TRBV27 to TRBJ2-1; possibly TRBD1 for D (6 bases). Germline V gene sequence: CDR1 MNHEY, CDR2 SMNVEV (reference sequence). The CDR3 spans 16 residues. CDR3 loop: CASSLSGGSSYNQQFF. The DNA for the CDR3 is TGTGCCAGCAGTTTATCAGGGGGTAGCTCCTACAATCAGCAGTTCTTC.

The chain couples TRBV15 to TRBJ2-2, with 15 bases lining up with TRBD2. The CDR3 is 17 amino acids. J gave up 2 bases and V 5 bases, and 3 bases lay outside the gene matches. Per the germline V gene, CDR1 is LNHNV and CDR2 is YYDKDF (reference sequence). CDR3 DNA sequence: TGTGCCACCAGCGGACTAGCGGGGGGGATCAACACCGGGGAGCTGTTTTTT. This encodes CATSGLAGGINTGELFF. Filled out from reference TRBV15 and TRBJ2-2, the complete variable domain reads DAMVIQNPRYQVTQFGKPVTLSCSQTLNHNVMYWYQQKSSQAPKLLFHYYDKDFNNEADTPDNFQSRRPNTSFCFLDIRSPGLGDTAMYLCATSGLAGGINTGELFFGEGSRLTVL.

The V and J genes are TRBV2 and TRBJ2-3; no firm D call. V was cut by 8 bases and J by 2 bases, with 11 bases left in between. This CDR3 is 13 amino acids long. Germline CDR1 SNHLY, CDR2 FYNNEI. The CDR3 DNA reads as TGTGCCAGCGGTTCGCGCCTCACAGATACGCAGTATTTT. Protein sequence: CASGSRLTDTQYF.